This entry lists 14 T cell receptor beta chains sequenced from one sample in a study of shared clonotypes between healthy human individuals. Libraries were prepared by immunoSEQ multiplex PCR; TCRdb keeps only in-frame clonotypes and omits some of them. The table has 2,100,000 or so clones, approximately 96% seen once. The specimen sequenced was naive CD4+ T cells sorted from blood. Subset in this sample: CD45RA+ positively selected. The receptors were sampled from a man between 18 and 29 years old in good health.

The chain recombines TRBV6-5 with TRBJ2-7; 9 nucleotides line up with TRBD1. In germline, CDR1 is MNHEY, CDR2 SVGAGI. The V segment lost 6 bases and the J segment 1 base; nucleotides outside the gene matches: 7. This CDR3 is 15 amino acids long. The CDR3 DNA follows: TGTGCCAGCAGCCCTACCGGGACAGGGTCCTACGAGCAGTACTTC. Translating it yields CASSPTGTGSYEQYF.

The rearrangement links TRBV30 to TRBJ2-5, with 15 nucleotides matching TRBD2. From germline, CDR1 is GTSNPN and CDR2 SVGIG (reference sequence). The CDR3 extends over 21 amino acids. The junction had 14 bases not matched to a gene; V was cut back by 0 bases and J by 0 bases. The CDR3 nucleotides read TGTGCCTGGAGTGTACTTCGGACTAGCGGGAGGGGCGTCCGGTACCAAGAGACCCAGTACTTC. As protein: CAWSVLRTSGRGVRYQETQYF.

This chain links TRBV9 with TRBJ2-3, with TRBD2 matching over 8 bases. Per the germline V gene, CDR1 is SGDLS and CDR2 is YYNGEE. This CDR3 contains 17 residues. Trimming at V came to 4 bases and at J to 5 bases, leaving 15 bases not matched to a gene. CDR3 in amino acids: CASSSGLVSGSLDTQYF. DNA for the CDR3: TGTGCCAGCAGCTCTGGCCTTGTGAGCGGGAGTTTAGATACGCAGTATTTT.

This rearrangement joins TRBV7-9 to TRBJ1-4, with a possible D match to TRBD1 (6 bases). V was trimmed by 2 bases and J by 4 bases, leaving 17 bases between them. The CDR3 runs 17 residues. CDR1 is SEHNR, CDR2 FQNEAQ, per germline (reference sequence). CDR3 nucleotide sequence: TGTGCCAGCAGCTTATTAAGTGGGGCCAGGGGTAATGAAAAACTGTTTTTT. This gives the protein CASSLLSGARGNEKLFF.

V usage is TRBV27 and J usage is TRBJ2-7; D gene ambiguous. Trimming stripped 10 bases from V and 3 bases from J, with 4 bases between. Germline V gene sequence: CDR1 MNHEY, CDR2 SMNVEV (reference sequence). The CDR3 is made up of 9 amino acids. The CDR3 DNA reads TGTGCCATTTACTACGAGCAGTACTTC. Translation gives CAIYYEQYF.

This clone was picked up one time. The chain uses TRBV7-9 and TRBJ1-1; no definite D call. CDR3 length: 14 amino acids. Germline V lookup: CDR1 SEHNR, CDR2 FQNEAQ (reference sequence). The V gene lost 0 bases and the J gene lost 1 base, with 6 bases spanning the gap. CDR3 sequence: CASSLATENTEAFF. CDR3 in DNA: TGTGCCAGCAGCTTAGCTACGGAGAACACTGAAGCTTTCTTT.

V usage is TRBV7-2 and J usage is TRBJ2-3; D not certain. CDR3 length: 14 residues. V was clipped by 1 base and J by 2 bases, with 7 bases between them. Germline CDR1 and CDR2: SGHTA and FQGNSA. The CDR3 bases are TGTGCCAGCAGCTTAGGCAGAGACACAGATACGCAGTATTTT. It codes for CASSLGRDTDTQYF.

This sequence joins TRBV27 and TRBJ2-5; perhaps TRBD2 as D (6 bases). The germline V gene encodes CDR1 MNHEY and CDR2 SMNVEV (reference sequence). This CDR3 is built from 14 residues. V shed 6 bases and J shed 3 bases, with 14 bases lying between them. The CDR3 nucleotides are TGTGCCAGCAGCCGGGTGGGGGGAGAAGAGACCCAGTACTTC. Translating gives CASSRVGGEETQYF.

V is TRBV30 and J is TRBJ1-6; D unclear. V lost 3 bases to trimming and J lost 0 bases, with 15 bases between them. The CDR3 consists of 17 residues. Germline CDR1 and CDR2: GTSNPN and SVGIG (reference sequence). CDR3 sequence reads: CAWRDWSMSSYNSPLHF. The CDR3 coding sequence is TGTGCCTGGAGGGATTGGTCGATGAGCTCCTATAATTCACCCCTCCACTTT.

This clone was recorded only once. The rearrangement joins TRBV9 to TRBJ1-2, with a tentative D call TRBD1 (5 bases). Trimming took 4 bases from V and 2 from J, leaving 15 bases between them. The CDR3 has 15 residues. Germline assignment: CDR1 SGDLS and CDR2 YYNGEE. The CDR3 coding sequence is TGTGCCAGCAGCTCGGGGGAACGCCCGAACTATGGCTACACCTTC. Protein: CASSSGERPNYGYTF.

The count of this clone is one. The CDR3 region is CASSPSAGQGWETQYF. The CDR3 region has the DNA TGTGCCAGCAGCCCCTCCGCGGGACAGGGGTGGGAGACCCAGTACTTC. The rearrangement uses TRBV28 and TRBJ2-5; TRBD1 aligns across 10 bases. Germline assignment: CDR1 MDHEN and CDR2 SYDVKM. Unmatched junction bases numbered 12, after V lost 6 bases and J lost 5 bases. The CDR3 has 16 amino acids.

The chain has TRBV5-1 and TRBJ2-1; the match to TRBD1 covers 10 bases. In germline, CDR1 is SGHRS, CDR2 YFSETQ. The CDR3 extends over 15 amino acids. V lost 3 bases, J lost 7 bases, and 7 bases stayed unmatched. The CDR3 protein is CASSWGTGVVNEQFF. The CDR3 nucleotides are TGCGCCAGCAGCTGGGGGACAGGGGTGGTAAATGAGCAGTTCTTC.

This chain links TRBV7-6 with TRBJ1-1; 7 nucleotides match TRBD1. The V and J ends lost 2 bases and 0 bases, in that order; junction bases with no gene match: 12. The CDR3 loop spans 18 amino acids. Germline V gene lookup returns CDR1 SGHVS and CDR2 FNYEAQ. The CDR3: CASSLIPPTGSMNTEAFF. The DNA of the CDR3 is TGTGCCAGCAGCTTAATCCCACCGACAGGGTCTATGAACACTGAAGCTTTCTTT.

The chain carries TRBV25-1 and TRBJ2-5, with 9 nucleotides matching TRBD2. Looked up from germline, CDR1 is MGHDK and CDR2 is SYGVNS. The CDR3 sequence is 13 residues long. Germline trimming cut 4 bases from V and 5 bases from J; bases unmatched to any gene: 2. DNA of the CDR3: TGTGCCAGCAGTGGTAGCGGGAGCGAGACCCAGTACTTC. This translates into CASSGSGSETQYF.